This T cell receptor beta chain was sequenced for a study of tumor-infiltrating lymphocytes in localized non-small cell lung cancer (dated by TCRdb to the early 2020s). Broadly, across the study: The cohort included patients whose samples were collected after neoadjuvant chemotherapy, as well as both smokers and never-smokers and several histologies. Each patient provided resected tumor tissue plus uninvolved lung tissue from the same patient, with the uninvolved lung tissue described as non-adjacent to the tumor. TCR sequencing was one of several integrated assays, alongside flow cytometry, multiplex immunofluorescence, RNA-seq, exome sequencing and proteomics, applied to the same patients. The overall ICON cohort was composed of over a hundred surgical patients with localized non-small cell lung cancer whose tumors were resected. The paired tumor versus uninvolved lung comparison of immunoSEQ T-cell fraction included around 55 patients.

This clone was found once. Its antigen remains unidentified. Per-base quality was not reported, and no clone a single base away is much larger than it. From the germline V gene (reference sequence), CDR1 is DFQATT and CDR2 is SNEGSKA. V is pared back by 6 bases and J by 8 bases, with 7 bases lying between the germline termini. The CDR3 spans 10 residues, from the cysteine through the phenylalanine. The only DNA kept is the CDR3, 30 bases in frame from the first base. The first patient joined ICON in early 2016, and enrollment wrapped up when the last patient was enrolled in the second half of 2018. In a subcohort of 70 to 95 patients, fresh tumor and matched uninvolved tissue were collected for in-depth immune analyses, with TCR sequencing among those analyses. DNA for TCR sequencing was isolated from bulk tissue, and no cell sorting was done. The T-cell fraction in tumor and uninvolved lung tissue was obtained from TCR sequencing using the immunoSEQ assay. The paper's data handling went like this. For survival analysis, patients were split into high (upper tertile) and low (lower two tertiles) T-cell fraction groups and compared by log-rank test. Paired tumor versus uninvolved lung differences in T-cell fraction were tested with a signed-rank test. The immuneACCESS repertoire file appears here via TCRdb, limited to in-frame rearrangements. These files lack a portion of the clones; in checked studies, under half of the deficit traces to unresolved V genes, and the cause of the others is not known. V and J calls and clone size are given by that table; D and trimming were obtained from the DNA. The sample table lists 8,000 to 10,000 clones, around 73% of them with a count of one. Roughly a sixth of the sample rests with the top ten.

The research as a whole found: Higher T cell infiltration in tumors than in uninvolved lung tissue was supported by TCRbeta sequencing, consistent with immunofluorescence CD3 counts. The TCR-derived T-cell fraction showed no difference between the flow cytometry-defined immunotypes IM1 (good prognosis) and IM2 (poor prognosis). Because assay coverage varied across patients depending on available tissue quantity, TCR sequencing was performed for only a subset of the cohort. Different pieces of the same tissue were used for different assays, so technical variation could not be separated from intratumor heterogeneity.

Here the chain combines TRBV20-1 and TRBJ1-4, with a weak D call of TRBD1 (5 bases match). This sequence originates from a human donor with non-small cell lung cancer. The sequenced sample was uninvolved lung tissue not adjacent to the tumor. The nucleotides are TGCAGTGCCAAGGGGGAAAAACTGTTTTTT. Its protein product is CSAKGEKLFF.